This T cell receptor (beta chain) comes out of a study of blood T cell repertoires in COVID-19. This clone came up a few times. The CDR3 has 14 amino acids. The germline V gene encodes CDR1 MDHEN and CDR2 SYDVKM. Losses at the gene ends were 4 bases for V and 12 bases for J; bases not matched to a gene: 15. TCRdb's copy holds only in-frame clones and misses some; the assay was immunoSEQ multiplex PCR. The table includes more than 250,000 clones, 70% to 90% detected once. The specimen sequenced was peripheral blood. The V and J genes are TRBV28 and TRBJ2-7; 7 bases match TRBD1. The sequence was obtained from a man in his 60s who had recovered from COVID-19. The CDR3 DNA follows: TGTGCCAGCAGTTCCCGACAGGGTGATGCGGTTTGGTACTTC. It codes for CASSSRQGDAVWYF.